A selection of T cell receptor beta chains follows, all from one sample in a study of CD8+ T cells in alopecia areata. Produced via immunoSEQ multiplex PCR; TCRdb's table is partial and in-frame only. The profile covers more than 200,000 clones, with around 67% appearing a single time and under 1.5% taken by the ten largest. Source: CD4+ T cells sorted from blood, taken at week 0. Receptors were obtained from a human donor with alopecia areata. The CDR3 runs from the conserved cysteine through the conserved F or W. The D gene is left open where the match is weak. Not all rows give a size; the values are once, few, many and, for expanded clones, a class.

j_call d_call clone_size v_call cdr3_nt cdr3_aa
TRBJ1-1 NA NA TRBV5-6 TGTGCCAGCAGCCTTATCGCTGAAGCTTTCTTT CASSLIAEAFF
TRBJ2-7 NA few TRBV29-1 TGCAGCGTAGTAGTCCTACAGTCCTACGAGCAGTACTTC CSVVVLQSYEQYF
TRBJ1-2 NA once TRBV30 TGTGCCTGGAGAAATAGCGCCGGCTATGGCTACACCTTC CAWRNSAGYGYTF
TRBJ2-2 TRBD1 NA TRBV29-1 TGCAGCGTCGGGGACAGGGAGACCGGGGAGCTGTTTTTT CSVGDRETGELFF
TRBJ2-2 TRBD2 NA TRBV5-1 TGCGCCAGCAGCGTGCCGGGACTAGCCTCCACCGGGGAGCTGTTTTTT CASSVPGLASTGELFF
TRBJ2-1 NA NA TRBV4-3 TGCGCCAGCAGCCACCTACCTTTTGGCGGGGCTGAGGATGAGCAGTTCTTC CASSHLPFGGAEDEQFF
TRBJ2-3 NA NA TRBV10-3 TGTGCCATCGGATTTCCGGGCACAGATACGCAGTATTTT CAIGFPGTDTQYF
TRBJ1-5 NA NA TRBV14 TGTGCCAGCAGCCAGGGGATCAATCAGCCCCAGCATTTT CASSQGINQPQHF
TRBJ2-5 NA NA TRBV5-1 TGCGCCAGCAGCTTGATGGTAGCGGAGACCCAGTACTTC CASSLMVAETQYF
TRBJ2-7 NA NA TRBV30 TGTGCCTGGAGTGTACTCGAAAACTACGAGCAGTACTTC CAWSVLENYEQYF
TRBJ2-5 NA few TRBV11-2 TGTGCCAGCAGCTTAAGGCCTAGGGAAGAGACCCAGTACTTC CASSLRPREETQYF
TRBJ2-1 TRBD2 few TRBV9 TGTGCCAGCAGCGCCTCCACTAGCGGGGGGCTAAATGAGCAGTTCTTC CASSASTSGGLNEQFF
TRBJ1-4 NA NA TRBV30 TGTGCCTGGAGTGTAAGTGAAAAACTGTTTTTT CAWSVSEKLFF
TRBJ2-7 NA few TRBV7-2 TGTGCCAGCAGCTTAGCCCAAAACTCCTACGAGCAGTACTTC CASSLAQNSYEQYF
TRBJ2-5 NA NA TRBV9 TGTGCCAGCAGCGTAGGTCGGAGGTCGTACGAGACCCAGTACTTC CASSVGRRSYETQYF
TRBJ2-7 NA few TRBV5-1 TGCGCCAGCAGCCCTGGGGTTTACGAGCAGTACTTC CASSPGVYEQYF
TRBJ1-2 NA few TRBV27 TGTGCCAGCAGTTTAGTCGGCTACACCTTC CASSLVGYTF
TRBJ2-7 NA NA TRBV11-2 TGTGCCAGCAGCCGCTGGAGCTCCTACGAGCAGTACTTC CASSRWSSYEQYF
TRBJ1-2 NA NA TRBV29-1 TGCAGCGTTGAGTCAGGCGCCGTCCACACCTTC CSVESGAVHTF
TRBJ1-4 NA NA TRBV29-1 TGCAGCGTTGAAGTGACCCCCCAGGGCGGTGAAAAACTGTTTTTT CSVEVTPQGGEKLFF
TRBJ2-3 NA NA TRBV25-1 TGTGCCAGCAGTCAACAGAAGACGCAGTATTTT CASSQQKTQYF
TRBJ2-3 NA NA TRBV2 TGTGCCAGCAGTGTGTACCTAGATACGCAGTATTTT CASSVYLDTQYF
TRBJ1-2 NA NA TRBV7-9 TGTGCCAGCACCGGATGGGGCGAGGGGGGCTATGGCTACACCTTC CASTGWGEGGYGYTF
TRBJ2-1 NA NA TRBV29-1 TGCAGCGCCGAGGGGGGGGTTGATGCGAATGAGCAGTTCTTC CSAEGGVDANEQFF
TRBJ2-1 NA few TRBV6-5 TGTGCCAGCAGTTACGACAGCAGCTCCTACAATGAGCAGTTCTTC CASSYDSSSYNEQFF
TRBJ1-5 NA NA TRBV30 TGTGCCTGGAGCCAACAGGGAGGTCAGCCCCAGCATTTT CAWSQQGGQPQHF
TRBJ1-5 NA NA TRBV30 TGTGCCGGGGGGGATGGCAATCAGCCCCAGCATTTT CAGGDGNQPQHF
TRBJ2-5 TRBD1 NA TRBV7-3 TGTGCCAGCAGCTTAAGGGACAGAGAGACCCAGTACTTC CASSLRDRETQYF
TRBJ1-3 TRBD1 NA TRBV13 TGTGCCAGCATTCTATCCGGGACAGCTGGAAACACCATATATTTT CASILSGTAGNTIYF
TRBJ2-2 NA few TRBV4-2 TGTGCCAGCAGCCCCACGGCGGTCACCGGGGAGCTGTTTTTT CASSPTAVTGELFF
TRBJ1-2 NA NA TRBV30 TGTGCCTGGAGTGTCCTCCGGGCCCACTATGGCTACACCTTC CAWSVLRAHYGYTF
TRBJ2-7 NA NA TRBV7-7 TGTGCTAGCAGCCAGCGCATAGGGTTCGAGCAGTACTTC CASSQRIGFEQYF
TRBJ2-2 NA NA TRBV29-1 TGCAGCGTTCGTTACACCGGGGAGCTGTTTTTT CSVRYTGELFF
TRBJ2-5 NA NA TRBV27 TGTGCCAGCAGCCCGACGGGACTCCCTAAAGAGACCCAGTACTTC CASSPTGLPKETQYF
TRBJ2-3 NA NA TRBV29-1 TGCAGCGTTGCTCAGGCTTTCACAGATACGCAGTATTTT CSVAQAFTDTQYF
TRBJ2-7 NA NA TRBV29-1 TGCAGCGTAGTAACAGGTAACGAGCAGTACTTC CSVVTGNEQYF